A single sample gave rise to the 30 T cell receptor beta chains below, sequenced in a study of shared clonotypes between healthy human individuals. Naive CD8 cells comprised CD45RO-negative, CCR7-positively selected cells, excluding terminally differentiated effector memory CD45RA+ cells. Produced via immunoSEQ multiplex PCR; TCRdb's table is partial and in-frame only. The sample records approximately 1.9 million clones, over 85% being singletons. The sample taken for sequencing was naive CD8+ T cells from PBMCs. These receptors were obtained from a man between 18 and 35 years old in good health. Some clones in this sample may be carry-over from other donors' samples.

This clone was seen only once. The chain uses TRBV18 and TRBJ2-6; 10 nucleotides align to TRBD2. The germline V gene encodes CDR1 KGHSH and CDR2 LQKENI. Losses at the gene ends were 2 bases for V and 2 bases for J; bases not matched to a gene: 6. The CDR3 extends over 18 amino acids. CDR3 sequence reads: CASSPILAGVPGANVLTF. In DNA, the CDR3 is TGTGCCAGCTCACCAATTCTAGCGGGAGTACCTGGGGCCAACGTCCTGACTTTC.

The rearrangement uses TRBV27 and TRBJ1-2, with unresolved D. V was clipped by 3 bases and J by 8 bases, with 13 bases between them. Germline lookup yields CDR1 MNHEY and CDR2 SMNVEV (reference sequence). The CDR3 is made up of 13 amino acids. CDR3 sequence reads: CASSFLGSEGYTF. For the CDR3, the DNA is TGTGCCAGCAGTTTCCTGGGATCGGAGGGCTACACCTTC.

This sequence joins TRBV29-1 and TRBJ1-2; D not certain. Per germline, CDR1 SQVTM and CDR2 ANQGSEA. This CDR3 has 15 amino acids. The V end lost 4 bases, the J end lost 0 bases, and 15 bases lay between the germline ends. CDR3 region: CSVGGPEIPNYGYTF. The CDR3 bases are TGCAGCGTTGGGGGTCCGGAGATTCCTAACTATGGCTACACCTTC.

This chain uses TRBV7-2 with TRBJ2-2, with 13 bases that match TRBD2. The CDR3 runs to 17 residues. Germline trimming cut 5 bases from V and 6 bases from J; bases unmatched to any gene: 9. From germline, CDR1 is SGHTA and CDR2 FQGNSA. CDR3 loop: CASSPRTSGSRAGELFF. CDR3 DNA sequence: TGTGCCAGCAGCCCACGGACTAGCGGGAGTAGAGCCGGGGAGCTGTTTTTT.

As regards this clone: The sample carries other DNA sequences with the same CDR3. V gene TRBV7-9 combines with J gene TRBJ2-1; the match to TRBD2 covers 9 bases. Trimming cost V 1 base and J 4 bases; bases outside gene matches: 2. The length of the CDR3 is 15 residues. The germline gives CDR1 SEHNR, CDR2 FQNEAQ (reference sequence). In DNA, the CDR3 is TGTGCCAGCAGCTTAGTCCTAGCGGGATACAATGAGCAGTTCTTC. It translates to CASSLVLAGYNEQFF.

The chain is built from TRBV4-1 and TRBJ1-2; 7 bases are shared with TRBD1. The length of the CDR3 is 15 residues. The germline V gene encodes CDR1 MGHRA and CDR2 YSYEKL. V trimming: 7 bases; J trimming: 8 bases; junction bases outside the gene matches: 16. The CDR3 DNA follows: TGCGCCAGCAAACCTCGACAGGGAGGCTCGGAGGGCTACACCTTC. Its translation: CASKPRQGGSEGYTF.

The CDR3 bases are TGTGCTAGTGGTTTGGGGCCCCCCCCCTACGAGCAGTACTTC. Translating it yields CASGLGPPPYEQYF. The rearrangement joins TRBV12-5 to TRBJ2-7, with D unresolved. The CDR3 has 14 amino acids. Germline V gene data show CDR1 as LGHNT and CDR2 as FRNRAP. The germline V and J ends were trimmed by 1 base and 2 bases, with 9 bases remaining between them.

J is TRBJ2-1 and V is TRBV19, with no clear D. V dropped 4 bases and J dropped 4 bases, with 5 bases sitting between them. The CDR3 consists of 12 residues. CDR1 and CDR2 (germline): LNHDA, SQIVND (reference sequence). The DNA of the CDR3 is TGTGCCAGTAGTACAGGTTACAATGAGCAGTTCTTC. It specifies CASSTGYNEQFF.

J is TRBJ2-3 and V is TRBV7-9; unclear D gene. The CDR3 runs to 13 residues. Trimming took 5 bases from V and 4 from J, leaving 10 bases between them. CDR1 is SEHNR, CDR2 FQNEAQ, per germline (reference sequence). CDR3 sequence (DNA): TGTGCCAGCAGCCGAAGTTATGCAGATACGCAGTATTTT. This encodes CASSRSYADTQYF.

V is TRBV2 and J is TRBJ2-5, with TRBD1 matching over 9 bases. The ends lost 6 bases at V and 2 bases at J; junction bases unmatched: 10. The CDR3 totals 16 residues. Germline CDR1 is SNHLY and CDR2 is FYNNEI. CDR3 loop: CASSAGTGKGQETQYF. CDR3 bases: TGTGCCAGCAGCGCAGGGACAGGGAAGGGGCAAGAGACCCAGTACTTC.

The chain has TRBV27 and TRBJ2-1; 9 bases are a match to TRBD1. Germline V gives CDR1 MNHEY, CDR2 SMNVEV (reference sequence). The CDR3 runs 14 residues. V lost 7 bases and J lost 7; bases outside the gene matches: 8. The CDR3, as DNA: TGTGCCAGCACGCCTACAGGGGGCCTGAATGAGCAGTTCTTC. This gives the protein CASTPTGGLNEQFF.

J is TRBJ1-1 and V is TRBV15; 7 nucleotides align to TRBD1. V trimming: 5 bases; J trimming: 8 bases; junction bases outside the gene matches: 8. The CDR3 runs to 13 residues. CDR1 and CDR2 (germline): LNHNV, YYDKDF (reference sequence). CDR3 sequence (DNA): TGTGCCACCAGCGAGGGTGGGACAGCAGAAGCTTTCTTT. It specifies CATSEGGTAEAFF. The variable domain in full, completed from reference TRBV15 and TRBJ1-1, reads DAMVIQNPRYQVTQFGKPVTLSCSQTLNHNVMYWYQQKSSQAPKLLFHYYDKDFNNEADTPDNFQSRRPNTSFCFLDIRSPGLGDTAMYLCATSEGGTAEAFFGQGTRLTVV.

This clone appeared once. This chain uses TRBV10-1 with TRBJ2-7, with 8 bases fitting TRBD2. Germline CDR1 and CDR2: WNHNN and SYGVQD (reference sequence). CDR3 length: 16 residues. V was pared by 3 bases and J by 0 bases, with 7 bases of the junction left unmatched. In DNA, the CDR3 is TGCGCCAGCAGTGATTCCCCCAGCGGGAGCTCCTACGAGCAGTACTTC. It specifies CASSDSPSGSSYEQYF.

The CDR3 DNA follows: TGTGCCAGCAGCCCGGGACTAGCGGGAGGGGTATACGAGCAGTACTTC. Protein sequence: CASSPGLAGGVYEQYF. This chain uses TRBV7-9 with TRBJ2-7, with 16 bases that match TRBD2. The V gene end was trimmed by 5 bases and the J gene end by 4 bases; junction bases not matched to a gene: 5. The CDR3 totals 16 residues. Germline V gene data show CDR1 as SEHNR and CDR2 as FQNEAQ (reference sequence). Full variable domain (remainder filled in from reference TRBV7-9 and TRBJ2-7): DTGVSQNPRHKITKRGQNVTFRCDPISEHNRLYWYRQTLGQGPEFLTYFQNEAQLEKSRLLSDRFSAERPKGSFSTLEIQRTEQGDSAMYLCASSPGLAGGVYEQYFGPGTRLTVT.

The rearrangement joins TRBV27 to TRBJ1-5, with D perhaps TRBD1 (6 bases). This CDR3 region has 18 residues. Between the trimmed V and J ends, which lost 3 bases and 1 base, there was a span of 19 bases. CDR1 MNHEY and CDR2 SMNVEV come from the germline V gene (reference sequence). The CDR3 is CASSFLGTRGGSNQPQHF. CDR3 DNA sequence: TGTGCCAGCAGTTTCCTCGGGACAAGGGGAGGGAGCAATCAGCCCCAGCATTTT.

The CDR3 DNA reads TGCGCCAGCAGCCATCCCACTCGTACTAGCGGGAGACCTACCGAGCAGTTCTTC. As protein: CASSHPTRTSGRPTEQFF. The genes are TRBV4-1 and TRBJ2-1, with TRBD2 identical over 11 bases. Germline CDR1 is MGHRA and CDR2 is YSYEKL. This CDR3 has 18 amino acids. The V and J ends lost 3 bases and 10 bases, in that order; junction bases with no gene match: 17.

In its sample, this clone was seen once. This chain uses TRBV7-9 with TRBJ2-2; 10 bases fit TRBD1. Germline-derived CDR1 and CDR2 are SEHNR and FQNEAQ (reference sequence). Unmatched junction bases numbered 8, after V lost 4 bases and J lost 6 bases. The length of the CDR3 is 16 residues. This CDR3 is CASSSERQGAAGELFF. CDR3 nucleotides: TGTGCCAGCAGCTCCGAGAGACAGGGGGCCGCCGGGGAGCTGTTTTTT.

On this clone itself: This same CDR3 is encoded by further DNA sequences in the sample. The gene calls are TRBV15 and TRBJ1-5; D is unclear. Germline V gene lookup returns CDR1 LNHNV and CDR2 YYDKDF (reference sequence). This CDR3 is built from 13 residues. The V end lost 5 bases, the J end lost 3 bases, and 8 bases lay between the germline ends. In nucleotides, the CDR3 is TGTGCCACCAGCCCGGGCTCCAATCAGCCCCAGCATTTT. It yields the protein CATSPGSNQPQHF. The entire variable domain, with the rest obtained from reference TRBV15 and TRBJ1-5, is as follows: DAMVIQNPRYQVTQFGKPVTLSCSQTLNHNVMYWYQQKSSQAPKLLFHYYDKDFNNEADTPDNFQSRRPNTSFCFLDIRSPGLGDTAMYLCATSPGSNQPQHFGDGTRLSIL.

This chain connects TRBV19 to TRBJ2-7; 8 bases line up with TRBD1. With 5 bases clipped from V and 0 bases from J, the junction kept 3 bases outside the gene matches. Per germline, CDR1 LNHDA and CDR2 SQIVND (reference sequence). The CDR3 has 14 residues. This CDR3 reads CASSVDRGSYEQYF. CDR3 sequence (DNA): TGTGCCAGTAGTGTCGACAGGGGCTCCTACGAGCAGTACTTC.

The V gene is TRBV4-1, the J gene TRBJ2-1; perhaps TRBD1 as D (5 bases). CDR3 size: 15 residues. Trimming removed 0 bases at V and 0 bases at J, with 6 bases between. Germline V gene sequence: CDR1 MGHRA, CDR2 YSYEKL. The CDR3 DNA reads as TGCGCCAGCAGCCAAGACAGGGACTCCTACAATGAGCAGTTCTTC. Amino acids: CASSQDRDSYNEQFF.

J is TRBJ1-1 and V is TRBV27; possibly TRBD1 for D (5 bases). The V gene's germline CDR1 is MNHEY and CDR2 SMNVEV (reference sequence). CDR3 length: 16 amino acids. Between the trimmed V and J ends, which lost 6 bases and 0 bases, there was a span of 17 bases. The CDR3 DNA sequence: TGTGCCAGCAGCCAACAGCGACAGTATATGAACACTGAAGCTTTCTTT. This sequence encodes CASSQQRQYMNTEAFF.

The DNA for the CDR3 is TGTGCCAGCAGCGACCGGACAGGGAGGGAAGAGACCCAGTACTTC. Its protein product is CASSDRTGREETQYF. V and J are TRBV7-9 and TRBJ2-5, with D possibly matching TRBD1 (8 bases). The CDR3 runs to 15 residues. The germline gives CDR1 SEHNR, CDR2 FQNEAQ (reference sequence). Trimming left V 5 bases short and J 3 bases short, with 16 bases between.

The V gene is TRBV11-2, the J gene TRBJ2-7; D is perhaps TRBD2 (5 bases). Germline V CDR1 and CDR2: SGHAT, FQNNGV. With 3 bases removed from V and 7 bases from J, the gap between germline ends came to 19 bases. The CDR3 contains 15 residues. CDR3 loop: CASSLYPGPSGEQYF. The CDR3 DNA sequence: TGTGCCAGCAGCTTGTACCCGGGCCCCTCGGGGGAGCAGTACTTC.

The rearrangement links TRBV6-5 to TRBJ2-2; D is uncertain. V was shortened by 4 bases and J by 7 bases, with 10 bases between the two germline ends. There are 13 residues in the CDR3. Germline CDR1 reads MNHEY; CDR2 reads SVGAGI. In DNA form, the CDR3 reads TGTGCCAGCAGTTCCCTAGTCAACGGGGAGCTGTTTTTT. It codes for CASSSLVNGELFF.

The chain is built from TRBV19 and TRBJ1-2; D unresolved. Germline V CDR1 and CDR2: LNHDA, SQIVND (reference sequence). The V and J ends lost 3 bases and 4 bases respectively, with 15 bases between them. This CDR3 has 15 amino acids. The CDR3 sequence is CASSISLTSFYGYTF. CDR3 sequence (DNA): TGTGCCAGTAGTATCTCCCTGACCTCCTTCTATGGCTACACCTTC. The whole variable domain, remainder taken from reference TRBV19 and TRBJ1-2, is DGGITQSPKYLFRKEGQNVTLSCEQNLNHDAMYWYRQDPGQGLRLIYYSQIVNDFQKGDIAEGYSVSREKKESFPLTVTSAQKNPTAFYLCASSISLTSFYGYTFGSGTRLTVV.

The gene calls are TRBV4-3 and TRBJ1-2, with D possibly TRBD1 on 5 matching bases. There are 15 residues in the CDR3. CDR1 and CDR2 from the germline V gene are LGHNA and YSLEER. Deletions cut 0 bases from V and 3 bases from J, with 11 bases between. The CDR3 reads CASSQESQGYYGYTF. DNA for the CDR3: TGCGCCAGCAGCCAAGAATCCCAGGGTTACTATGGCTACACCTTC.

The rearrangement links TRBV19 to TRBJ2-2; 7 nucleotides match TRBD1. V lost 4 bases to trimming and J lost 4 bases; unmatched junction nucleotides: 6. CDR1 and CDR2 (germline): LNHDA, SQIVND (reference sequence). The CDR3 contains 15 residues. CDR3 region: CASSTHRGPTGELFF. DNA for the CDR3: TGTGCCAGTAGTACTCACAGGGGACCCACCGGGGAGCTGTTTTTT.

In this sample, this clone turned up once. The V gene is TRBV28, the J gene TRBJ2-1; TRBD2 matches 7 bases. The CDR3 spans 15 residues. CDR1 and CDR2 from the germline V gene are MDHEN and SYDVKM. The ends lost 4 bases at V and 2 bases at J; junction bases unmatched: 5. The CDR3 region has the DNA TGTGCCAGCAGTTGGACTAGTGGGGCCTACAATGAGCAGTTCTTC. It translates to CASSWTSGAYNEQFF.

V and J are TRBV6-1 and TRBJ2-1; D not certain. V was cut by 1 base and J by 7 bases, with 17 bases left in between. The CDR3 has 16 amino acids. Germline values: CDR1 MNHNS, CDR2 SASEGT. CDR3 in amino acids: CASSEDAEPALNEQFF. In DNA form, the CDR3 reads TGTGCCAGCAGTGAAGATGCAGAACCAGCCCTAAATGAGCAGTTCTTC.

Points on this clone: Other DNA sequences in this specimen translate into the identical CDR3. The chain links TRBV9 to TRBJ2-1, with a weak D call TRBD2 (6 bases). CDR1 and CDR2 from the germline V gene are SGDLS and YYNGEE. The ends were cut back, 4 bases at V and 1 base at J, with 15 bases in the middle. The CDR3 contains 16 residues. CDR3 nucleotide sequence: TGTGCCAGCAGCCCTCCCACGGGAGATTCCTACAATGAGCAGTTCTTC. This gives the protein CASSPPTGDSYNEQFF.